The 26 T cell receptor beta chains presented below share a single source sample, sequenced in a study of T cells in Graves' hyperthyroidism and ophthalmopathy. Researchers amplified the TCR beta CDR3 regions from RNA transcripts. When the TCR CDR3 underwent first-round RT-PCR, the HTBI primer set was used. MiXCR, applied by TCRdb to the multiplex PCR reads, yields one record per CDR3 protein. The table lists fewer than 750,000 distinct CDR3 sequences, more than 12% of them singletons. Sequenced sample: blood. Every receptor here comes from a woman between 50 and 59 years old with Graves' ophthalmopathy.

This clonotype was seen ten or more times. The chain joins TRBV28 to TRBJ2-5, with 9 bases fitting TRBD2. The CDR3 runs to 15 residues. V lost 2 bases and J lost 5; bases outside the gene matches: 6. Germline CDR1 reads MDHEN; CDR2 reads SYDVKM. This CDR3 reads CASSLTGTSRETQYF. CDR3 nucleotides: TGTGCCAGCAGTTTAACCGGGACTAGCAGGGAGACCCAGTACTTC.

In its sample, this clonotype was seen a few times. This rearrangement joins TRBV6-2 or TRBV6-3 to TRBJ2-1; TRBD2 is a possible D gene (6 bases). This CDR3 has 16 amino acids. Germline-derived CDR1 and CDR2 are MNHEY and SVGEGT. V lost 6 bases, J lost 0 bases, and 15 bases lay in between. The CDR3 sequence: CASSVLATDSYNEQFF. The CDR3 bases are TGTGCCAGCAGCGTCCTAGCGACCGACTCCTACAATGAGCAGTTCTTC.

This clonotype showed up many times. The genes are TRBV12-3 or TRBV12-4 and TRBJ2-1, with D maybe TRBD1 (5 bases). This CDR3 spans 13 amino acids. The V end was cut by 3 bases, the J end by 5 bases, with 8 bases between. This chain's CDR3 is CASSLDKNNEQFF. DNA for the CDR3: TGTGCCAGCAGTTTGGACAAAAACAATGAGCAGTTCTTC.

This clonotype has ten or more counts. The J gene is TRBJ1-2, the V gene TRBV20-1, with D possibly being TRBD1 (6 bases). The V gene lost 8 bases and the J gene lost 8 bases, with 18 bases spanning the gap. CDR1 is DFQATT and CDR2 is SNEGSKA in the germline V gene (reference sequence). The CDR3 sequence is 12 residues long. This CDR3 is CSTGDTPGGYTF. The CDR3 DNA reads as TGCAGTACGGGGGACACCCCGGGGGGCTACACCTTC.

This clonotype was seen at least ten times. The V and J genes are TRBV30 and TRBJ2-1; TRBD2 agrees at 14 bases. The V and J ends lost 3 bases and 1 base, in that order; junction bases with no gene match: 14. The CDR3 has 20 amino acids. Germline lookup yields CDR1 GTSNPN and CDR2 SVGIG (reference sequence). The CDR3 DNA sequence: TGTGCCTGGAGCTCCTCCGGGACTAGCGGGAGAGGGGTGTCCTACAATGAGCAGTTCTTC. This sequence encodes CAWSSSGTSGRGVSYNEQFF.

There are many counts of this clonotype. The genes are TRBV4-2 and TRBJ2-3; unclear D gene. The length of the CDR3 is 15 residues. Trimming pared 0 bases from V and 2 bases from J, leaving 9 bases between. Germline CDR1 is LGHNA and CDR2 is YNFKEQ. The CDR3 sequence: CASSQELGTTDTQYF. In nucleotides, the CDR3 is TGTGCCAGCAGCCAAGAGCTAGGCACCACAGATACGCAGTATTTT.

This clonotype was picked up many times. The rearrangement joins TRBV4-2 to TRBJ2-7; 11 bases line up with TRBD2. J gave up 6 bases and V 2 bases, and 6 bases lay outside the gene matches. In germline, CDR1 is LGHNA, CDR2 YNFKEQ. This CDR3 comprises 15 residues. Here the CDR3 reads CASSQTSGRGFEQYF. CDR3 coding DNA: TGTGCCAGCAGCCAAACTAGCGGGAGAGGGTTCGAGCAGTACTTC.

This clonotype was found many times. The J gene is TRBJ2-1, the V gene TRBV5-1; D is possibly TRBD1 (7 bases). V lost 5 bases and J 3 bases, leaving 18 bases between the germline ends. Germline V gene data show CDR1 as SGHRS and CDR2 as YFSETQ. This CDR3 has 16 residues. The CDR3 region has the DNA TGCGCCAGCAGAGTTTATAGCGGACAGGTCTACAATGAGCAGTTCTTC. Translating gives CASRVYSGQVYNEQFF.

This clonotype was found many times. CDR3 protein: CASSPEGAGAYEQYF. The CDR3 bases are TGTGCCAGTAGTCCCGAGGGAGCGGGTGCCTACGAGCAGTACTTC. This chain links TRBV19 with TRBJ2-7, with D perhaps TRBD2 (6 bases). CDR1 LNHDA and CDR2 SQIVND come from the germline V gene (reference sequence). The CDR3 has 15 residues. The V end lost 5 bases, the J end lost 2 bases, and 16 bases lay between the germline ends.

V is TRBV12-3 or TRBV12-4 and J is TRBJ1-1; D gene unclear. This CDR3 is 15 amino acids long. With 3 bases removed from V and 4 bases from J, the gap between germline ends came to 15 bases. This CDR3 reads CASSLERGFRTEAFF. DNA for the CDR3: TGTGCCAGCAGTTTGGAGCGCGGGTTCCGCACTGAAGCTTTCTTT.

V and J are TRBV4-2 and TRBJ2-3; no reliable D call. The ends were cut back, 0 bases at V and 3 bases at J, with 10 bases in the middle. Per the germline V gene, CDR1 is LGHNA and CDR2 is YNFKEQ. The CDR3 loop spans 15 amino acids. The CDR3 DNA reads as TGTGCCAGCAGCCAAGACTCCCTTGGAACAGATACGCAGTATTTT. This gives the protein CASSQDSLGTDTQYF.

Notes on this clonotype: This CDR3 fails to terminate in the conserved phenylalanine or tryptophan, so it likely reflects a read error. No DNA is shown, since the ends of the CDR3 on it are uncertain; the CDR3 is the one TCRdb lists. This chain joins TRBV12-3 or TRBV12-4 and TRBJ2-7; the D call TRBD1 from the table was never checked on the DNA. The CDR3 has 12 residues if both end residues are counted. The CDR3 sequence: CASSRHRGPLLQ.

The table lists this clonotype with many counts. V usage is TRBV15 and J usage is TRBJ1-1, with D unclear. Germline V gene sequence: CDR1 LNHNV, CDR2 YYDKDF (reference sequence). The ends were cut back, 0 bases at V and 1 base at J, with 9 bases in the middle. This CDR3 is built from 15 residues. The CDR3 bases are TGTGCCACCAGCAGAGATAAACAGCGGAACACTGAAGCTTTCTTT. The encoded protein is CATSRDKQRNTEAFF.

This clonotype was counted once. The V gene is TRBV20-1, the J gene TRBJ2-3, with 11 nucleotides matching TRBD2. CDR1 and CDR2 from the germline V gene are DFQATT and SNEGSKA (reference sequence). With V trimmed by 5 bases and J by 3 bases, 10 bases remained unmatched. This CDR3 has 16 amino acids. CDR3 bases: TGCAGTGCTCCTCCACTAGCGGGAGAGGTAACAGATACGCAGTATTTT. This sequence encodes CSAPPLAGEVTDTQYF.

This clonotype was detected a few times. The rearrangement uses TRBV14 and TRBJ2-1, with TRBD2 identical over 10 bases. The CDR3 contains 18 residues. The germline gives CDR1 SGHDN, CDR2 FVKESK. Trimming cost V 3 bases and J 5 bases; bases outside gene matches: 13. Here the CDR3 DNA reads TGTGCCAGCAGCCAGAATCCCCTAGCGGGAGTTGTCAACAATGAGCAGTTCTTC. Its translation: CASSQNPLAGVVNNEQFF. Based on the CDR3 plus reference TRBV14 and TRBJ2-1, the full variable domain is EAGVTQFPSHSVIEKGQTVTLRCDPISGHDNLYWYRRVMGKEIKFLLHFVKESKQDESGMPNNRFLAERTGGTYSTLKVQPAELEDSGVYFCASSQNPLAGVVNNEQFFGPGTRLTVL.

The gene calls are TRBV6-2 or TRBV6-3 and TRBJ1-3; the match to TRBD1 covers 7 bases. The germline CDR1 and CDR2 sequences are MNHEY and SVGEGT. The CDR3 contains 19 residues. With 6 bases clipped from V and 0 bases from J, the junction kept 17 bases outside the gene matches. CDR3 sequence reads: CASSPTVGTVLLSGNTIYF. CDR3 sequence (DNA): TGTGCCAGCAGCCCAACAGTCGGGACAGTTCTACTCTCTGGAAACACCATATATTTT.

On this clonotype itself: A much larger clone differs from this one at a single base, so this may be a read error. The J gene is TRBJ2-2, the V gene TRBV5-1, with a weak D call TRBD1 (6 bases). Germline assignment: CDR1 SGHRS and CDR2 YFSETQ. The CDR3 is made up of 14 amino acids. CDR3 DNA: TGCGCCAGCAGCCATAAACAGGGCACCGAGGAGCTGTTTTTT. This encodes CASSHKQGTEELFF.

This clonotype was seen many times. This chain joins TRBV28 and TRBJ1-4; the D is unclear. The CDR3 totals 15 residues. CDR1 is MDHEN and CDR2 is SYDVKM in the germline V gene. V was shortened by 4 bases and J by 0 bases, with 9 bases between the two germline ends. The DNA for the CDR3 is TGTGCCAGCAGTTACGGAGACGCAACTAATGAAAAACTGTTTTTT. This codes for CASSYGDATNEKLFF.

This clonotype showed up many times. The chain carries TRBV5-8 and TRBJ2-1; 9 nucleotides agree with TRBD2. V was pared by 4 bases and J by 7 bases, with 6 bases of the junction left unmatched. Germline V gene data show CDR1 as SGHTS and CDR2 as YDEGEE. The CDR3 contains 14 residues. The CDR3 nucleotides read TGTGCCAGCAGCCCCGGGAGCGGGAGGAATGAGCAGTTCTTC. The encoded protein is CASSPGSGRNEQFF.

The V gene is TRBV28, the J gene TRBJ1-6; D gene ambiguous. V dropped 7 bases and J dropped 8 bases, with 9 bases sitting between them. Per the germline V gene, CDR1 is MDHEN and CDR2 is SYDVKM. This CDR3 comprises 12 residues. CDR3 in amino acids: CASTLPDSPLHF. The CDR3, as DNA: TGTGCCAGCACCCTACCGGATTCACCCCTCCACTTT.

Many counts were recorded for this clonotype. The CDR3 sequence is CASNPQAVLSGNTIYF. The CDR3 DNA reads TGTGCCAGCAACCCTCAGGCGGTCCTCTCTGGAAACACCATATATTTT. The chain couples TRBV12-3 or TRBV12-4 to TRBJ1-3; D call uncertain. The CDR3 covers 16 residues. Trimming left V 7 bases short and J 0 bases short, with 16 bases between.

V is TRBV2 and J is TRBJ2-4, with 8 positions matching TRBD2. The germline gives CDR1 SNHLY, CDR2 FYNNEI. J was trimmed by 2 bases and V by 6 bases; bases with no gene match: 9. This CDR3 spans 16 amino acids. DNA of the CDR3: TGTGCCAGCAGAATAGCGGGATTAGGGCCCAAAAACATTCAGTACTTC. Translated: CASRIAGLGPKNIQYF. Complete variable domain (other parts from reference TRBV2 and TRBJ2-4): EPEVTQTPSHQVTQMGQEVILRCVPISNHLYFYWYRQILGQKVEFLVSFYNNEISEKSEIFDDQFSVERPDGSNFTLKIRSTKLEDSAMYFCASRIAGLGPKNIQYFGAGTRLSVL.

A remark on this clonotype: Given a much more abundant clone one base away, this may be a read error. The V gene is TRBV12-5, the J gene TRBJ2-3; D may correspond to TRBD1 or TRBD2 (5 bases each). This CDR3 is built from 14 residues. Germline V lookup: CDR1 LGHNT, CDR2 FRNRAP. The DNA of the CDR3 is TGTGCTAGTGGTCTGGGACGGCACACAGGTACGCAGTATTTT. Translation gives CASGLGRHTGTQYF.

This clonotype occurred many times. The genes are TRBV20-1 and TRBJ2-7; the D call may be TRBD1 or TRBD2 (5 bases each). CDR3 length: 14 amino acids. Germline CDR1 reads DFQATT; CDR2 reads SNEGSKA (reference sequence). Trimming shortened V by 3 bases and J by 5 bases, and 17 bases separated the two germline ends. The CDR3 loop is CSASVGTPRDEQYF. The CDR3 coding sequence is TGCAGTGCTAGTGTCGGGACCCCTAGGGACGAGCAGTACTTC.

This clonotype was seen only a few times. This sequence joins TRBV28 and TRBJ2-2; D remains ambiguous. Germline CDR1 reads MDHEN; CDR2 reads SYDVKM. The CDR3 is 14 amino acids. Trimming removed 2 bases from V and 0 bases from J, with 4 bases in between. This CDR3 reads CASSLITNTGELFF. The CDR3 coding sequence is TGTGCCAGCAGTTTAATTACGAACACCGGGGAGCTGTTTTTT. Full variable domain (outside the CDR3, taken from reference TRBV28 and TRBJ2-2): DVKVTQSSRYLVKRTGEKVFLECVQDMDHENMFWYRQDPGLGLRLIYFSYDVKMKEKGDIPEGYSVSREKKERFSLILESASTNQTSMYLCASSLITNTGELFFGEGSRLTVL.

This chain connects TRBV20-1 to TRBJ1-4, with D perhaps TRBD1 (6 bases). The CDR3 has 14 amino acids. Germline-derived CDR1 and CDR2 are DFQATT and SNEGSKA (reference sequence). Between the trimmed V and J ends, which lost 3 bases and 8 bases, there was a span of 16 bases. CDR3 in DNA: TGCAGTGCTAGGGAACCGGCAGGGGACGAAAAACTGTTTTTT. Protein: CSAREPAGDEKLFF.